The entry below describes one TCR beta chain. In the original workflow: Reference gene primer amplification in the assay estimated nucleated cell counts. Here immunoSEQ multiplex PCR was the method, and the copy in TCRdb shows in-frame clones only, minus some. V and J calls and clone size are given by that table; D and trimming were obtained from the DNA. This sample has approximately 110,000 clones, with nearly 85% found just once. With 8 bases removed from V and 0 bases from J, the gap between germline ends came to 8 bases. Looked up from germline, CDR1 is MNHEY and CDR2 is SVGAGI. This CDR3 is 13 amino acids long. These data are taken from a study of blood T cell repertoires in COVID-19. Across the whole study: From T cells, B-cell-depleted T cells, or PBMCs came the material, which was cDNA or gDNA.

The sequenced sample consisted of peripheral blood. The sequence came from a woman between 45 and 60 years old with acute or convalescent COVID-19. The chain has TRBV6-5 and TRBJ2-4, with unresolved D. The CDR3 DNA sequence: TGTGCCAGCCGAGCCTTAGCCAAAAACATTCAGTACTTC. Translation gives CASRALAKNIQYF.